These 24 T cell receptor beta chains share one sample of origin, sequenced in a study of cytomegalovirus exposure and HLA in healthy donors. PCR employed 60 Vbeta and 13 Jbeta primers. Assay used: immunoSEQ multiplex PCR; TCRdb lists only in-frame clones, some missing. The data hold over 80,000 clones, with about four fifths observed a single time. Sequencing was performed on PBMCs. The receptors shown here come from a man aged 35 to 55 in good health and CMV-seropositive.

The chain joins TRBV2 to TRBJ1-3, with a possible D match to TRBD1 (5 bases). Trimming stripped 4 bases from V and 4 bases from J, with 11 bases between. Looked up from germline, CDR1 is SNHLY and CDR2 is FYNNEI. This CDR3 comprises 14 residues. The chain's CDR3 is CASSATGFGNTIYF. The CDR3, as DNA: TGTGCCAGCAGTGCTACAGGTTTCGGAAACACCATATATTTT.

The chain employs TRBV6-1 and TRBJ1-4, with 7 bases fitting TRBD1. Germline assignment: CDR1 MNHNS and CDR2 SASEGT. The length of the CDR3 is 14 residues. Germline trimming cut 5 bases from V and 3 bases from J; bases unmatched to any gene: 3. The CDR3 reads CASSQGEANEKLFF. The CDR3 DNA follows: TGTGCCAGCAGTCAGGGGGAAGCTAATGAAAAACTGTTTTTT.

The J gene is TRBJ2-5, the V gene TRBV7-6; 8 bases fit TRBD1. CDR3 length: 14 residues. Germline V gives CDR1 SGHVS, CDR2 FNYEAQ. The trim removed 3 bases at V and 5 bases at J, leaving 5 bases unmatched. CDR3 nucleotide sequence: TGTGCCAGCAGCTTTACAGGGGGAAGGGAGACCCAGTACTTC. Protein: CASSFTGGRETQYF.

V is TRBV21-1 and J is TRBJ1-5; the DNA was not used to check the table's D call, TRBD1. TRBV21-1 is a pseudogene. The CDR3 is made up of 16 amino acids. In nucleotides, the CDR3 is TGTGCCAGCAGCGCCTCCGGCAGGGGTCGCAATCAGCCCCAGCATTTT. This gives the protein CASSASGRGRNQPQHF.

The J gene is TRBJ1-1, the V gene TRBV11-3; possible D gene TRBD1, 5 bases. CDR3 length equals 12 residues. CDR1 SGHNT and CDR2 YENEEA come from the germline V gene. The V end lost 6 bases, the J end lost 5 bases, and 10 bases lay between the germline ends. The CDR3 here is CASRGLGTEAFF. The CDR3, as DNA: TGTGCCAGCAGGGGACTGGGAACTGAAGCTTTCTTT.

The chain uses TRBV6-1 and TRBJ2-3; 8 nucleotides align to TRBD2. Trimming took 4 bases from V and 1 from J; bases not matched to a gene: 7. This CDR3 is 16 amino acids long. Germline CDR1 and CDR2: MNHNS and SASEGT. The CDR3 spells CASSGSGRGGTDTQYF. The CDR3 DNA follows: TGTGCCAGCAGTGGGTCAGGGCGGGGGGGCACAGATACGCAGTATTTT.

The chain employs TRBV5-4 and TRBJ2-3; 12 nucleotides line up with TRBD2. Germline V gives CDR1 SGHNT, CDR2 YYREEE (reference sequence). The CDR3 has 14 residues. The V and J ends lost 9 bases and 2 bases, in that order; junction bases with no gene match: 4. The CDR3 nucleotides read TGTGCCACGGGACTAGCGGGCCCCACAGATACGCAGTATTTT. Translated, it gives CATGLAGPTDTQYF.

V gene TRBV5-1 combines with J gene TRBJ2-3; 12 bases fit TRBD2. V was clipped by 5 bases and J by 3 bases; unmatched bases: 4. Germline CDR1 reads SGHRS; CDR2 reads YFSETQ. The CDR3 runs to 15 residues. CDR3 protein: CASSFTSGGTDTQYF. The CDR3 DNA reads as TGCGCCAGCAGTTTTACTAGCGGGGGGACAGATACGCAGTATTTT.

This clone has a handful of counts. This rearrangement joins TRBV7-2 to TRBJ1-2; TRBD1 matches at 10 bases. Germline CDR1 and CDR2: SGHTA and FQGNSA. This CDR3 comprises 14 residues. J was trimmed by 8 bases and V by 3 bases; bases with no gene match: 6. CDR3 nucleotides: TGTGCCAGCAGCTTGACAGGGGGCGTAAAGGGCTACACCTTC. It is translated as CASSLTGGVKGYTF.

V and J are TRBV19 and TRBJ2-1; 7 positions match TRBD1. The CDR3 is 13 residues long. The V segment lost 6 bases and the J segment 10 bases; nucleotides outside the gene matches: 9. Germline assignment: CDR1 LNHDA and CDR2 SQIVND (reference sequence). In nucleotides, the CDR3 is TGTGCCAGTAGGATCGGGTCACAGGGGGAGCAGTTCTTC. Translated: CASRIGSQGEQFF.

This chain uses TRBV28 with TRBJ2-3; a possible D gene is TRBD2 (6 bases). Germline values: CDR1 MDHEN, CDR2 SYDVKM. Trimming pared 5 bases from V and 4 bases from J, leaving 13 bases between. The CDR3 runs 14 residues. The CDR3 DNA follows: TGTGCCAGCAGTGACCGACTAGGGCCAGATACGCAGTATTTT. Its translation is CASSDRLGPDTQYF.

A few counts support this clone. This chain connects TRBV9 to TRBJ2-2, with D perhaps matching TRBD1 (6 bases). V lost 3 bases and J 3 bases, leaving 18 bases between the germline ends. The CDR3 loop spans 17 amino acids. From germline, CDR1 is SGDLS and CDR2 YYNGEE. This CDR3 is CASSEPKDRTDTGELFF. The DNA for the CDR3 is TGTGCCAGCAGCGAACCCAAAGACAGGACAGACACCGGGGAGCTGTTTTTT.

The genes are TRBV2 and TRBJ1-1; 7 bases map to TRBD1. V lost 5 bases, J lost 2 bases, and 5 bases stayed unmatched. CDR1 is SNHLY, CDR2 FYNNEI, per germline. The CDR3 is 14 amino acids. DNA for the CDR3: TGTGCCAGCAGTTCGAAAGGGGGCAACACTGAAGCTTTCTTT. It codes for CASSSKGGNTEAFF.

The chain couples TRBV6-5 to TRBJ1-1; 7 nucleotides align to TRBD1. The junction had 7 bases not matched to a gene; V was cut back by 6 bases and J by 0 bases. This CDR3 is built from 15 residues. Germline V gives CDR1 MNHEY, CDR2 SVGAGI. In nucleotides, the CDR3 is TGTGCCAGCAGCCTGGGACAGCCCGTGAACACTGAAGCTTTCTTT. Translation gives CASSLGQPVNTEAFF.

The V and J genes are TRBV7-9 and TRBJ2-7; maybe TRBD1 (6 bases). The germline V gene has CDR1 SEHNR and CDR2 FQNEAQ (reference sequence). V was pared by 4 bases and J by 3 bases, with 10 bases between. The CDR3 runs 13 residues. CDR3 sequence reads: CASSSGTYYEQYF. CDR3 DNA sequence: TGTGCCAGCAGCTCCGGGACATACTACGAGCAGTACTTC.

This sequence joins TRBV19 and TRBJ2-1; TRBD2 matches 12 bases. Germline loops: CDR1 LNHDA, CDR2 SQIVND (reference sequence). CDR3 length: 16 amino acids. The V and J ends lost 5 bases and 7 bases, in that order; junction bases with no gene match: 9. Here the CDR3 reads CASSPTLAGGPNEQFF. DNA of the CDR3: TGTGCCAGTAGTCCCACGCTAGCGGGGGGGCCAAATGAGCAGTTCTTC.

V is TRBV5-1 and J is TRBJ2-3; no clear D gene. Germline loops: CDR1 SGHRS, CDR2 YFSETQ. The CDR3 runs 14 residues. V was pared by 7 bases and J by 0 bases, with 12 bases between. The CDR3 region is CASGPYSSTDTQYF. The CDR3 DNA reads TGCGCCAGCGGTCCCTACAGCAGCACAGATACGCAGTATTTT.

The chain couples TRBV7-9 to TRBJ2-5; TRBD2 aligns across 10 bases. CDR1 and CDR2 (germline): SEHNR, FQNEAQ (reference sequence). The CDR3 covers 15 residues. The V gene end was trimmed by 5 bases and the J gene end by 4 bases; junction bases not matched to a gene: 7. The CDR3 region is CASSILAGVSETQYF. DNA of the CDR3: TGTGCCAGCAGCATCCTAGCGGGGGTGTCAGAGACCCAGTACTTC.

This clone was seen only a few times. V usage is TRBV14 and J usage is TRBJ1-2; a weak D match, TRBD1 (5 bases). The germline V gene encodes CDR1 SGHDN and CDR2 FVKESK. Trimming took off 2 bases at V and 4 bases at J, with 8 bases between the two ends. CDR3 length: 13 residues. The CDR3 is CASSQLGGYGYTF. The CDR3 DNA reads as TGTGCCAGCAGCCAACTGGGGGGCTATGGCTACACCTTC.

Worth noting for this clone: One end of the junction varies from germline; a read error may be responsible. The chain uses TRBV28 and TRBJ2-2, with D possibly TRBD2 on 6 matching bases. The CDR3 runs to 16 residues. The germline V gene encodes CDR1 MDHEN and CDR2 SYDVKM. CDR3 DNA: TGTGCCAGCAGCCCCGCGGGGTCTGGGCGAGCCGGGGGGCTGTTTTTT. The encoded protein is CASSPAGSGRAGGLFF.

The V call is TRBV4-1, the J call TRBJ1-2; the D gene is possibly TRBD1 (5 bases). This CDR3 has 15 residues. Trimming pared 3 bases from V and 1 base from J, leaving 12 bases between. Per germline, CDR1 MGHRA and CDR2 YSYEKL. The CDR3 region is CASSHDSRINYGYTF. The CDR3 DNA follows: TGCGCCAGCAGCCATGACAGCCGAATTAACTATGGCTACACCTTC.

The chain is built from TRBV6-5 and TRBJ1-1, with TRBD1 as a possible D gene (6 bases). Germline V gene lookup returns CDR1 MNHEY and CDR2 SVGAGI. The CDR3 is 13 amino acids. V gave up 10 bases and J gave up 3 bases, with 15 bases separating them. CDR3 protein: CATATGLHTEAFF. The CDR3 nucleotides are TGTGCCACGGCGACAGGATTACACACTGAAGCTTTCTTT.

The CDR3 loop is CASSPGGSGDTEAFF. The CDR3 nucleotides read TGTGCCAGCAGCCCCGGGGGCAGCGGGGACACTGAAGCTTTCTTT. This chain connects TRBV7-6 to TRBJ1-1; TRBD1 might be the D (6 bases). The CDR3 is 15 amino acids. Trimming pared 5 bases from V and 3 bases from J, leaving 16 bases between. Per the germline V gene, CDR1 is SGHVS and CDR2 is FNYEAQ.

The rearrangement joins TRBV6-1 to TRBJ1-2, with a tentative D call TRBD1 (5 bases). V lost 4 bases, J lost 4 bases, and 13 bases lay in between. Germline lookup yields CDR1 MNHNS and CDR2 SASEGT. CDR3 length: 14 amino acids. Here the CDR3 DNA reads TGTGCCAGCAGTGTTACAGGATCCATCTATGGCTACACCTTC. Its protein product is CASSVTGSIYGYTF.